This T cell receptor beta chain was captured in a study of T cell responses to AZD1222 COVID-19 vaccine (dated by TCRdb to the early 2020s). For the study in its entirety: A total of over 230 trial participants underwent TCR sequencing, of whom more than 200 had received two doses of AZD1222 and around 25 had received two doses of the MenACWY control vaccine. Enrollment into the trials was organized by age into subgroups of 18-55, 56-69 and 70-plus years, and those subgroups contained approximately 160, 26 and 62 TCR-sequenced participants, respectively. Overall study results and their limits: Conclusions about previously exposed vaccinees are limited because only a handful of AZD1222 recipients were SARS-CoV-2 seropositive at baseline. Because no day 14 peak-response samples were available, repertoires were characterized only after the peak T cell response. Participants were mostly white British and included more females than males, and it was suggested by the authors that clonal diversity may have been underestimated. The vaccine-associated CD4 TCRs covered the entire spike protein, and the dominant responses fell in regions 160-218 and 743-854. After two AZD1222 doses, both the breadth and the depth of spike-specific TCRs were significantly higher than at day 0 and than in MenACWY recipients. Epitopes outside the regions mutated in the B.1.351 and B.1.1.7 variants were reportedly recognized by nearly half of the unique spike-specific TCRs. In the small 56-69-year group, the increase in depth fell short of significance, most likely because of low power.

What this sample's time point label stands for: about 28 days (+/-7) after the second vaccine dose. AZD1222 recipients whose second dose came at about 4 weeks and those whose second dose came at about 12 weeks were combined into one group, since spike-specific TCR depth and breadth did not differ between the two schedules. Samples from vaccinated people were obtained from the UK trials COV001 and COV002, which included a single-blind randomized controlled phase 2/3 trial of AZD1222 (ChAdOx1 nCoV-19) in healthy adults. Trial participant PBMC samples were collected at day 0 and day 28 after the second dose for TCRbeta chain sequencing. In regard to this clone: Which antigen it targets is not known. There are no base qualities to consult, and no much larger clone falls within one base.

The CDR3 regions of human TCRbeta chains were analyzed by immunosequencing. The published analysis was carried out like this. Repertoire TCRs were checked for matches against a reference library of SARS-CoV-2-specific TCRs that had been generated using the MIRA antigen-specificity platform. Breadth was defined as the fraction of unique TCRs that were SARS-CoV-2-associated. Depth was defined as the fraction of total T cells that were SARS-CoV-2-associated. Using the MIRA data, each spike-specific TCR was assigned both to the spike region to which the TCR was reactive and to a CD4 or CD8 class. Log10-transformed breadth and depth values were compared by one-way ANOVA with Sidak's multiple comparisons tests. In its TCRdb copy, this immuneACCESS table keeps in-frame sequences only and misses some clones. Where compared with another copy, unresolved V genes explain less than half of these, and the others have no known cause. The DNA was the basis for D and trimming; V, J and clone size are from that table. The sample table shows more than 150,000 clones, and about nine tenths are seen once. The leading ten clones occupy about 2.1% of the sample.

V is pared back by 3 bases and J by 4 bases, with 25 bases lying between the germline termini. The germline V gene gives CDR1 as MNHNS and CDR2 as SASEGT. The CDR3 goes from the cysteine to the phenylalanine over 19 residues. Only the CDR3 portion is preserved as DNA: 57 bases, with reading frame beginning at the first base. Sequenced here: peripheral blood, sampled 28 days after the second AZD1222 dose. This sequence was found in an adult who received the AZD1222 COVID-19 vaccine. The chain is encoded by TRBV6-1 joined to TRBJ2-1; the D gene assignment is ambiguous. The CDR3 region reads CASSDKVKPRWVSYNEQFF. Read as DNA, the sequence is TGTGCCAGCAGTGATAAGGTGAAGCCCCGTTGGGTTTCTTACAATGAGCAGTTCTTC.